This T cell receptor beta chain comes out of a study of blood T cells in healthy people across ages. The CDR3 length is 22 residues. The germline V gene has CDR1 LNHNV and CDR2 YYDKDF (reference sequence). Combining a sample-barcoded 5' primer with a J-beta primer mix, a second PCR ran for about 6 to 12 cycles. TCRdb itself ran the 5' RACE reads through MiXCR, one entry per CDR3 protein. The table lists some 1,000,000 distinct CDR3 sequences, 20% to 25% of them singletons. These data also featured in a second study, about T cells of mothers and their children. As that study records: The effect of thymic selection on TCR recombination output is similar between related and unrelated pairs.

The chain joins TRBV15 to TRBJ2-5; no clear D gene. The closer fit of TRBJ2-1 to the DNA end suggests the J call may be wrong. The sequencing sample was made of blood. The sequence was obtained from a girl aged 2 to 10 in good health. The CDR3 DNA reads TGTGCCACCAGCAGAGCCCGGCGCCCCGCGTATAAGACCTGCGCTACCTACAATGAGCAGTTCTTC. Its translation: CATSRARRPAYKTCATYNEQFF.